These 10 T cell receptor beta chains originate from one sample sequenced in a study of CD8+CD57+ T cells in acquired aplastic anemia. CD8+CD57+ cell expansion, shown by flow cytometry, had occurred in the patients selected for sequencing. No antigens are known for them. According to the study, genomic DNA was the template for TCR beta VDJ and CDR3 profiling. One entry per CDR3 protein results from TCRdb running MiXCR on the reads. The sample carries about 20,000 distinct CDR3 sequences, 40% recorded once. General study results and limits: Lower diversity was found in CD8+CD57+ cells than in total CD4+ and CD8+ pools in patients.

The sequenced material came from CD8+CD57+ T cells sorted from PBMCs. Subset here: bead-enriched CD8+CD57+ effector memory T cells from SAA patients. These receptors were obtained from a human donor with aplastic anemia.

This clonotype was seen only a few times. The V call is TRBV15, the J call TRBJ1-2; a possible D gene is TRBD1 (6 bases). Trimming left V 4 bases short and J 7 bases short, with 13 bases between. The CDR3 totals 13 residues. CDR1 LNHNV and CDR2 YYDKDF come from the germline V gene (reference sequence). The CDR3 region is CATSKIQGTGYTF. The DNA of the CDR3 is TGTGCCACCAGCAAGATACAGGGAACTGGCTACACCTTC.

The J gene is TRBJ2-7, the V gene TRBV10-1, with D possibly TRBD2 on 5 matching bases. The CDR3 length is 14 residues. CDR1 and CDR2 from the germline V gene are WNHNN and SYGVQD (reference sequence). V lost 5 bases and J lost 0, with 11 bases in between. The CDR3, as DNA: TGCGCCAGCAGTAAGGATAGCGCCTCCTACGAGCAGTACTTC. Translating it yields CASSKDSASYEQYF.

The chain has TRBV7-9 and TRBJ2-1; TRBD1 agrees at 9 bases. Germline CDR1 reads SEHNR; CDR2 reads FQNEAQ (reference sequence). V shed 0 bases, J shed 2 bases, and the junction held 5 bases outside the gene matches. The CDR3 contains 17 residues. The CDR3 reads CASSLARDRAPYNEQFF. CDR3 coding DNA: TGTGCCAGCAGCTTAGCCCGGGACAGGGCTCCCTACAATGAGCAGTTCTTC.

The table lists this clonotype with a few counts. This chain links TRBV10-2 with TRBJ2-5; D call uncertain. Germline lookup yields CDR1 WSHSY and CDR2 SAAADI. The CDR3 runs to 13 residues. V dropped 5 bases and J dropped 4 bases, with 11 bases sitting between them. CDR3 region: CASSLVRRETQYF. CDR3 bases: TGCGCCAGCAGTCTAGTCCGTCGAGAGACCCAGTACTTC.

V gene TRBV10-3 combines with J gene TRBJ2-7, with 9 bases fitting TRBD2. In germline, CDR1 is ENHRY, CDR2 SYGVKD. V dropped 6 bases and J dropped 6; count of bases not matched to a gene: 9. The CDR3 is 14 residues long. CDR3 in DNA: TGTGCCATCAGGCGGGGGGGTTTGGATCTCGAGCAGTACTTC. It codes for CAIRRGGLDLEQYF.

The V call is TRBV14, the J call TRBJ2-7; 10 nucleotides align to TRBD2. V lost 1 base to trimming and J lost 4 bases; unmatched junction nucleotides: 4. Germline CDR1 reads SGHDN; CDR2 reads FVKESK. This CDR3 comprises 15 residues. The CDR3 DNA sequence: TGTGCCAGCAGCCAAGGGTCTAGCGGGAGATACGAGCAGTACTTC. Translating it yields CASSQGSSGRYEQYF.

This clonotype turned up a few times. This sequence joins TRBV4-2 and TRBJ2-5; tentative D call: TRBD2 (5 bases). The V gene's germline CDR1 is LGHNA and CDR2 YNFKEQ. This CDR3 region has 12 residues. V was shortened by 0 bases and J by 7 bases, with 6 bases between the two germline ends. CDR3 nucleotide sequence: TGTGCCAGCAGCCAAGAGGGGAGGACCCAGTACTTC. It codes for CASSQEGRTQYF.

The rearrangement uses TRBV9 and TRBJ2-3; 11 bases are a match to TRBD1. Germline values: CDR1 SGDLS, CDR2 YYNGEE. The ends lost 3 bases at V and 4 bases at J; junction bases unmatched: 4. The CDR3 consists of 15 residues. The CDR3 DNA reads TGTGCCAGCAGCGCAGGGACAGGGGGTCCAGATACGCAGTATTTT. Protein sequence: CASSAGTGGPDTQYF.

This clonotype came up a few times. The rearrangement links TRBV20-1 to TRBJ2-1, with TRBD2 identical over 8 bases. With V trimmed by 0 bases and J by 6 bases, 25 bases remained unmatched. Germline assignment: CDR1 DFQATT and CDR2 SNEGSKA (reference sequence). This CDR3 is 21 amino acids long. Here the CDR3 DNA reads TGCAGTGCTAGAGATCCCCCCGTTAGCGGGACGCGGGGCACAGACTTCAATGAGCAGTTCTTC. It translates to CSARDPPVSGTRGTDFNEQFF.

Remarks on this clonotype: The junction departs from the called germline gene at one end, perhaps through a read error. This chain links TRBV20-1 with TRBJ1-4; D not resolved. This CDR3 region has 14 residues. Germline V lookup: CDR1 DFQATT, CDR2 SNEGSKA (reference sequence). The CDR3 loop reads CSASPGGTNEKPFF. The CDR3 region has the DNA TGCAGTGCTAGTCCGGGAGGTACTAATGAAAAACCGTTTTTT.